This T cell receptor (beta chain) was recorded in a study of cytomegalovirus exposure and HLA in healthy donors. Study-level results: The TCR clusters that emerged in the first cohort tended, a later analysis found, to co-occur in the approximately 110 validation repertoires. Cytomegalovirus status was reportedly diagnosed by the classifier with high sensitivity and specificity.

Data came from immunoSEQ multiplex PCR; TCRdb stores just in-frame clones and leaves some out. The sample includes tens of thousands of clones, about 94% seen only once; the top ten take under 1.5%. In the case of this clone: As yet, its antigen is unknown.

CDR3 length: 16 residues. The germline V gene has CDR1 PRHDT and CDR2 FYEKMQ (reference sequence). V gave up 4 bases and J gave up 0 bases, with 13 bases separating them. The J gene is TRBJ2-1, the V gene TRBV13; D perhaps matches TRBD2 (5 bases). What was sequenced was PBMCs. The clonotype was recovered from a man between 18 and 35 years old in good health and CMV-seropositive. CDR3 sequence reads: CASSSLGIISYNEQFF. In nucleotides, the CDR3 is TGTGCCAGCAGCTCCCTCGGGATAATCTCCTACAATGAGCAGTTCTTC.